These T cell receptor beta chains were read from a single sample in a study of shared clonotypes between healthy human individuals. The assay was immunoSEQ multiplex PCR, and TCRdb's table has in-frame clones only and misses some. The sample has about 560,000 clones, roughly 79% seen once. The sample was PBMCs. All receptors derive from a middle-aged woman in good health. Some clones in this sample may be carry-over from other donors' samples. CDR3s include the opening cysteine and the closing phenylalanine or tryptophan. The D gene is left open where the match is weak. Rows give clone size only sometimes, using once, few, many, or a class for an expanded clone.

CDR3nt: TGTGCCAGCACCCTAGCAGGGGGAGTCTATGGCTACACCTTC
CDR3aa: CASTLAGGVYGYTF
j_gene: TRBJ1-2
d_gene: TRBD1
abundance: .
v_gene: TRBV2

CDR3nt: TGTGCCAGCAGTGATTCCCCAGCAGGTGGCTACGAGCAGTACTTC
CDR3aa: CASSDSPAGGYEQYF
j_gene: TRBJ2-7
d_gene: .
abundance: .
v_gene: TRBV2

CDR3nt: TGTGCCAGCTCCCTTTCCCCGACAGGGGTTAACTATGGCTACACCTTC
CDR3aa: CASSLSPTGVNYGYTF
j_gene: TRBJ1-2
d_gene: TRBD1
abundance: .
v_gene: TRBV18

CDR3nt: TGTGCCAGCAGTGAAAATTCGCTTGGGGCCAACGTCCTGACTTTC
CDR3aa: CASSENSLGANVLTF
j_gene: TRBJ2-6
d_gene: .
abundance: .
v_gene: TRBV2

CDR3nt: TGTGCCTGGAGTCGCGAAGGAAATCAGCCCCAGCATTTT
CDR3aa: CAWSREGNQPQHF
j_gene: TRBJ1-5
d_gene: .
abundance: .
v_gene: TRBV30

CDR3nt: TGTGCCTGGAGTGTAAACAGGGCCTACGAGCAGTACTTC
CDR3aa: CAWSVNRAYEQYF
j_gene: TRBJ2-7
d_gene: .
abundance: .
v_gene: TRBV30

CDR3nt: TGTGCCAGCAGCTCGTACAGGGGGCGGACCGTCTCTGGGGCCAACGTCCTGACTTTC
CDR3aa: CASSSYRGRTVSGANVLTF
j_gene: TRBJ2-6
d_gene: TRBD1
abundance: .
v_gene: TRBV7-9

CDR3nt: TGTGCCACCAACCCGGCGGGAACGACGAACACAGATACGCAGTATTTT
CDR3aa: CATNPAGTTNTDTQYF
j_gene: TRBJ2-3
d_gene: .
abundance: .
v_gene: TRBV6-6

CDR3nt: TGTGCCAGCAGCTTAGAATACAGAGCTAACTATGGCTACACCTTC
CDR3aa: CASSLEYRANYGYTF
j_gene: TRBJ1-2
d_gene: .
abundance: .
v_gene: TRBV11-2

CDR3nt: TGTGCCAGCAGCCCAGACAGGGGATCCATCGATGAGCAGTTCTTC
CDR3aa: CASSPDRGSIDEQFF
j_gene: TRBJ2-1
d_gene: TRBD1
abundance: few
v_gene: TRBV6-4

CDR3nt: TGTGCCAGCAGTTTAGGAGGCAGTAACTATGGCTACACCTTC
CDR3aa: CASSLGGSNYGYTF
j_gene: TRBJ1-2
d_gene: .
abundance: .
v_gene: TRBV28

CDR3nt: TGTGCCAGCAGCGCCTGGGGGTCCTACAATGAGCAGTTCTTC
CDR3aa: CASSAWGSYNEQFF
j_gene: TRBJ2-1
d_gene: .
abundance: .
v_gene: TRBV9

CDR3nt: TGTGCCAGTAGAAAGGCGGGAGGGGAAGATACGCAGTATTTT
CDR3aa: CASRKAGGEDTQYF
j_gene: TRBJ2-3
d_gene: TRBD2
abundance: .
v_gene: TRBV19

CDR3nt: TGTGCCAGCAGCCCGTGGACAGGGATTGCGGACACTGAAGCTTTCTTT
CDR3aa: CASSPWTGIADTEAFF
j_gene: TRBJ1-1
d_gene: TRBD1
abundance: .
v_gene: TRBV5-4

CDR3nt: TGTGCCAGCAGCTTGTGGGAAAACACCGGGGAGCTGTTTTTT
CDR3aa: CASSLWENTGELFF
j_gene: TRBJ2-2
d_gene: .
abundance: .
v_gene: TRBV7-3

CDR3nt: TGTGCCAGCAGCCGAGACCCGGGATCCTACGAGCAGTACTTC
CDR3aa: CASSRDPGSYEQYF
j_gene: TRBJ2-7
d_gene: .
abundance: .
v_gene: TRBV7-8

CDR3nt: TGTGCCAGCAGTTTAGGACAGGGAGGTCGGACCGGGGAGCTGTTTTTT
CDR3aa: CASSLGQGGRTGELFF
j_gene: TRBJ2-2
d_gene: TRBD1
abundance: .
v_gene: TRBV27

CDR3nt: TGTGCCAGCAGCACCAGAGACAGGGCTGGTAATGAAAAACTGTTTTTT
CDR3aa: CASSTRDRAGNEKLFF
j_gene: TRBJ1-4
d_gene: TRBD1
abundance: .
v_gene: TRBV9

CDR3nt: TGTGCCACCCGGGACAGGCAAGAGACCCAGTACTTC
CDR3aa: CATRDRQETQYF
j_gene: TRBJ2-5
d_gene: TRBD1
abundance: .
v_gene: TRBV2

CDR3nt: TGTGCCAGCTCACCCCTGCCGGCCGACTCTGGAAACACCATATATTTT
CDR3aa: CASSPLPADSGNTIYF
j_gene: TRBJ1-3
d_gene: .
abundance: .
v_gene: TRBV18

CDR3nt: TGTGCCAGCAGCAAGGACCCGCTGGGGACTAGCGGTCTTAGTGGCGAGTTGCAGTTCTTC
CDR3aa: CASSKDPLGTSGLSGELQFF
j_gene: TRBJ2-1
d_gene: .
abundance: .
v_gene: TRBV21-1

CDR3nt: TGTGCCAGCTCATCAAACGCCGGGACAAACTCCTACGAGCAGTACTTC
CDR3aa: CASSSNAGTNSYEQYF
j_gene: TRBJ2-7
d_gene: .
abundance: once
v_gene: TRBV18

CDR3nt: TGCAGCGTAGGACTAGGTGGTTACGGATACGAGCAGTACTTC
CDR3aa: CSVGLGGYGYEQYF
j_gene: TRBJ2-7
d_gene: TRBD2
abundance: .
v_gene: TRBV29-1

CDR3nt: TGCGCCAGCAGCCCGGGAACCTACTACGAGCAGTACTTC
CDR3aa: CASSPGTYYEQYF
j_gene: TRBJ2-7
d_gene: .
abundance: .
v_gene: TRBV5-1

CDR3nt: TGTGCCAGCAGTGCGGAAGCGCCACCCTACAATGAGCAGTTCTTC
CDR3aa: CASSAEAPPYNEQFF
j_gene: TRBJ2-1
d_gene: .
abundance: once
v_gene: TRBV2

CDR3nt: TGCGCCAGCAGCTTTCTTCCGGGGGAGTCATACAATGAGCAGTTCTTC
CDR3aa: CASSFLPGESYNEQFF
j_gene: TRBJ2-1
d_gene: .
abundance: .
v_gene: TRBV5-1

CDR3nt: TGTGCCAGCATGGGACCTGAGGGGGAGGAGACCCAGTACTTC
CDR3aa: CASMGPEGEETQYF
j_gene: TRBJ2-5
d_gene: .
abundance: few
v_gene: TRBV21-1